The rows below give T cell receptor beta chains drawn from one sample of a study of blood T cells in healthy people across ages. TCRdb called the 5' RACE reads again in MiXCR, with one record for every CDR3 protein. This table holds some 1.5 million distinct CDR3 sequences, roughly 43% found once. Sequencing was carried out using blood. The origin of the receptors is a woman aged 18 to 35 in good health. Both conserved end residues are part of each CDR3.

v_call,j_call,cdr3_aa
TRBV20-1,TRBJ2-1,CSARIFSSGPYNEQFF
TRBV4-1,TRBJ2-5,CASSRVGPNEQYF
TRBV4-1,TRBJ2-2,CASSQDLTGRLGNTGELFF
TRBV5-1,TRBJ2-3,CASTAGGPNTQYF
TRBV7-2,TRBJ2-7,CASTHRATYEQYF
TRBV12-3/TRBV12-4,TRBJ2-5,CASTYRQVLGETQYF
TRBV7-2,TRBJ2-3,CASSLAGGTDTQYF
TRBV30,TRBJ2-1,CAWRQQGWSYNEQFF
TRBV7-2,TRBJ2-5,CASSSDRQTQYF
TRBV7-9,TRBJ2-7,CASSLDVAQQYF
TRBV7-2,TRBJ2-1,CASSLGPSVYNEQFF
TRBV7-6,TRBJ2-3,CASSFHGGTDTQYF
TRBV29-1,TRBJ2-3,CSVVTTWDTQYF
TRBV6-6,TRBJ2-1,CASSAPGTGFIEQFF
TRBV20-1,TRBJ1-1,CTFFGTGSCTEAFF
TRBV7-9,TRBJ2-4,CASSLEPGAAKNIQYF
TRBV6-5,TRBJ1-1,CASFRQGAIMDTEAFF
TRBV12-3/TRBV12-4,TRBJ1-5,CASTGEDYQPQHF
TRBV20-1,TRBJ2-3,CSARNRVGTDTQYF
TRBV27,TRBJ2-3,CASSSPTGVSTDTQYF
TRBV20-1,TRBJ1-1,CSAMGPIDTEAFF
TRBV9,TRBJ2-1,CAGNPGLYNEQFF
TRBV11-2,TRBJ2-3,CASSAWEDTQYF
TRBV29-1,TRBJ1-2,CSVAGAGIFDGYTF
TRBV3-1,TRBJ2-3,CASSQDYGQDTQYF
TRBV4-1,TRBJ2-1,CASSQGSTGPYNEQFF
TRBV6-2/TRBV6-3,TRBJ2-7,CASSLRDIHNEQYF
TRBV7-2,TRBJ2-1,CASILTSREQFF
TRBV5-1,TRBJ2-6,CASSSKMDGANVLTF
TRBV6-5,TRBJ2-5,CASSLGQTIQETQYF
TRBV20-1,TRBJ1-6,CSASTVNSPLHF
TRBV5-5,TRBJ2-7,CASSPIHRDNYEQYF
TRBV29-1,TRBJ1-1,CSVEKKMNTEAFF
TRBV29-1,TRBJ2-1,CSVEKVSYNEQFF
TRBV27,TRBJ1-2,CASFENGGYTF
TRBV9,TRBJ2-7,CASSVLDRDFYEQYF
TRBV24-1,TRBJ2-4,CATSVTTSGLAFNEQYF
TRBV9,TRBJ2-1,CASSVSSGPSNEQFF
TRBV7-9,TRBJ1-1,CASSQDLVRDTEAFF
TRBV12-3/TRBV12-4,TRBJ1-5,CASSLRTGGPNQPQHF
TRBV30,TRBJ2-6,CAYDRAGANVLTF
TRBV4-1,TRBJ1-5,CASSQDRFRDQPQHF
TRBV6-5,TRBJ1-2,CASRTGDQHGYTF
TRBV21-1,TRBJ2-3,CASSGAETTDTQYF
TRBV20-1,TRBJ2-7,CSALGAPSSYEQYF
TRBV7-2,TRBJ2-7,CASSLESDYAKSYEQYF
TRBV4-3,TRBJ1-5,CASSQERNGQPQHF
TRBV20-1,TRBJ1-4,CSASSGADEKLFF
TRBV6-2/TRBV6-3,TRBJ2-5,CASSSPPALAGAETQYF
TRBV7-2,TRBJ2-7,CASSPVMVTSSGGYEQYF